Listed here are 10 T cell receptor beta chains from one sample, sequenced in a study of CD8 T cells in Susac syndrome. Random hexamers were used to reverse transcribe the RNA input (roughly 0.5 to 1 ug). TCRdb used MiXCR to reprocess the immunoSEQ multiplex PCR reads, holding one entry per CDR3 protein. The data show fewer than 150,000 distinct CDR3 sequences, with roughly 95% seen just once and around 0.12% held by the top ten. Sequencing input: CD4+ T cells from PBMCs. These receptors all stem from a human donor in good health.

This chain connects TRBV20-1 to TRBJ1-3; no reliable D call. The CDR3 is made up of 13 amino acids. V was trimmed by 4 bases and J by 4 bases, leaving 11 bases between them. Germline V gene data show CDR1 as DFQATT and CDR2 as SNEGSKA (reference sequence). CDR3 protein: CSANPKDGNTIYF. CDR3 coding DNA: TGCAGTGCTAACCCGAAGGACGGAAACACCATATATTTT.

The chain links TRBV2 to TRBJ2-1; D gene uncertain. The length of the CDR3 is 11 residues. The germline gives CDR1 SNHLY, CDR2 FYNNEI. V shed 8 bases and J shed 3 bases, with 5 bases lying between them. The chain's CDR3 is CASGNYNEQFF. The CDR3 coding sequence is TGTGCCAGCGGGAACTACAATGAGCAGTTCTTC.

The chain uses TRBV29-1 and TRBJ2-1, with D possibly matching TRBD2 (6 bases). Germline CDR1 and CDR2: SQVTM and ANQGSEA. V was trimmed by 7 bases and J by 0 bases, leaving 10 bases between them. The CDR3 is made up of 13 amino acids. The chain's CDR3 is CSGGMSSYNEQFF. CDR3 DNA sequence: TGCAGCGGCGGGATGAGCTCCTACAATGAGCAGTTCTTC.

This sequence joins TRBV29-1 and TRBJ1-1; D is possibly TRBD1 (5 bases). Trimming removed 2 bases at V and 5 bases at J, with 9 bases between. CDR1 SQVTM and CDR2 ANQGSEA come from the germline V gene. The CDR3 covers 12 residues. CDR3 residues: CSVEQGTTEAFF. The CDR3 nucleotides read TGCAGCGTTGAACAGGGAACAACTGAAGCTTTCTTT.

V is TRBV6-6 and J is TRBJ1-1; D possibly corresponds to TRBD1 (6 bases). Germline V gives CDR1 MNHNY, CDR2 SVGAGI (reference sequence). The CDR3 is 14 amino acids. Trimming left V 7 bases short and J 5 bases short, with 17 bases between. The CDR3 loop reads CASIEQGIWTEAFF. The CDR3 DNA reads as TGTGCCAGCATAGAACAGGGTATTTGGACTGAAGCTTTCTTT.

For the CDR3, the DNA is TGTGCCAGCAGCCAACAGGGGTTGGCCTATGGCTACACCTTC. Encoded protein: CASSQQGLAYGYTF. The chain is built from TRBV7-9 and TRBJ1-2; TRBD1 agrees at 7 bases. J lost 4 bases, V lost 5 bases, and 7 bases had no gene match. The CDR3 sequence is 14 residues long. Per the germline V gene, CDR1 is SEHNR and CDR2 is FQNEAQ (reference sequence).

This clonotype occurred a few times. The chain links TRBV18 to TRBJ1-2; D gene ambiguous. The CDR3 sequence is 13 residues long. The V gene's germline CDR1 is KGHSH and CDR2 LQKENI. Trimming shortened V by 4 bases and J by 2 bases, and 8 bases separated the two germline ends. The CDR3 bases are TGTGCCAGCTCACAAACAGAAAACTATGGCTACACCTTC. This encodes CASSQTENYGYTF.

The rearrangement uses TRBV3-1 and TRBJ1-5; no firm D call. Trimming pared 9 bases from V and 6 bases from J, leaving 15 bases between. This CDR3 comprises 13 residues. Germline CDR1 LGHDT, CDR2 YNNKEL (reference sequence). The CDR3 here is CASGDGERQPQHF. DNA of the CDR3: TGTGCCAGTGGAGACGGGGAGCGTCAGCCCCAGCATTTT.

The gene calls are TRBV2 and TRBJ2-5; D is perhaps TRBD1 or TRBD2 (7 bases each). The CDR3 extends over 17 amino acids. V lost 8 bases to trimming and J lost 5 bases, with 27 bases between them. Per the germline V gene, CDR1 is SNHLY and CDR2 is FYNNEI. The CDR3 spells CASLYGSGTAKGETQYF. The CDR3 nucleotides read TGTGCCAGCCTTTATGGGAGCGGGACAGCAAAAGGGGAGACCCAGTACTTC. The whole variable domain, filled in from reference TRBV2 and TRBJ2-5, reads EPEVTQTPSHQVTQMGQEVILRCVPISNHLYFYWYRQILGQKVEFLVSFYNNEISEKSEIFDDQFSVERPDGSNFTLKIRSTKLEDSAMYFCASLYGSGTAKGETQYFGPGTRLLVL.

The rearrangement links TRBV29-1 to TRBJ1-1, with 7 bases that match TRBD1. V trimming: 8 bases; J trimming: 1 base; junction bases outside the gene matches: 7. There are 13 residues in the CDR3. Germline CDR1 SQVTM, CDR2 ANQGSEA. For the CDR3, the DNA is TGCAGCATCCAGGGGGGTCCGAACACTGAAGCTTTCTTT. It encodes CSIQGGPNTEAFF.